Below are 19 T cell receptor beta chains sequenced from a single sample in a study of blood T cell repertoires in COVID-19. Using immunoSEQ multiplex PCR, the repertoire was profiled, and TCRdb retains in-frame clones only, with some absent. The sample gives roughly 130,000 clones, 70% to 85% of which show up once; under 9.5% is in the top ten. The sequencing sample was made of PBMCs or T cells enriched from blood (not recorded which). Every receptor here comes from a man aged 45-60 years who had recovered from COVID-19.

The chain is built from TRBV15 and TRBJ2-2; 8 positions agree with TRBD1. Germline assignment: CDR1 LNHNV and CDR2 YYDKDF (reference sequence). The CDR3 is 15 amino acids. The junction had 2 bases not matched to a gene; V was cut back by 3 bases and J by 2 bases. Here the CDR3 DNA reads TGTGCCACCAGCAGGGGACAGGTTAACACCGGGGAGCTGTTTTTT. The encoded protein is CATSRGQVNTGELFF.

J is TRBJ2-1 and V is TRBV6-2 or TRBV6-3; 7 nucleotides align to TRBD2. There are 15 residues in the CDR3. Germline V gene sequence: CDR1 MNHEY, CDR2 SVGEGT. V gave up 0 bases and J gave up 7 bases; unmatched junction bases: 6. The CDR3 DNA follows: TGTGCCAGCAGTTACTCTGGAGGGCGGGGGAATGAGCAGTTCTTC. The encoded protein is CASSYSGGRGNEQFF.

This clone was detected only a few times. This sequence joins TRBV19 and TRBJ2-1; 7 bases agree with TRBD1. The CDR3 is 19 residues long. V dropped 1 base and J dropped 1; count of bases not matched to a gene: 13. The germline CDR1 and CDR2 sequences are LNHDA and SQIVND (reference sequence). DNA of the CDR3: TGTGCCAGTAGTATAGGAGAACAGGGGTTAGGGGCATCCTACAATGAGCAGTTCTTC. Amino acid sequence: CASSIGEQGLGASYNEQFF.

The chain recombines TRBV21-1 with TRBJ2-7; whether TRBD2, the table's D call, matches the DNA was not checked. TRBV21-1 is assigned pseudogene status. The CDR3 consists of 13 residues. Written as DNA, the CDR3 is TGTGCCAGCAGCAAAAGCCCGACCTACGAGCAGTACTTC. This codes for CASSKSPTYEQYF.

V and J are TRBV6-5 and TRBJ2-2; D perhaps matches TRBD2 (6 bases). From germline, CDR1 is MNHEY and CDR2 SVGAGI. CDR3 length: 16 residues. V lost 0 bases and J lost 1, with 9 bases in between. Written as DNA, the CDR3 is TGTGCCAGCAGTTACTCCCAGGGACTGAACACCGGGGAGCTGTTTTTT. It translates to CASSYSQGLNTGELFF.

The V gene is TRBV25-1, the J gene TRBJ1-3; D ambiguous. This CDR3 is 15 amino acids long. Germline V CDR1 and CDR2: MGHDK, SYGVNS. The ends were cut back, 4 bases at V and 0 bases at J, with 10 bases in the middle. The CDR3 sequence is CASSGYSFSGNTIYF. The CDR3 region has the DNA TGTGCCAGCAGTGGGTACAGCTTCTCTGGAAACACCATATATTTT.

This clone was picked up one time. The CDR3 protein is CASSFPSSYEQYF. The CDR3 bases are TGTGCCAGCAGCTTTCCCTCGTCCTACGAGCAGTACTTC. The rearrangement joins TRBV7-2 to TRBJ2-7; D is uncertain. This CDR3 contains 13 residues. Germline assignment: CDR1 SGHTA and CDR2 FQGNSA. The germline V and J ends were trimmed by 3 bases and 1 base, with 7 bases remaining between them.

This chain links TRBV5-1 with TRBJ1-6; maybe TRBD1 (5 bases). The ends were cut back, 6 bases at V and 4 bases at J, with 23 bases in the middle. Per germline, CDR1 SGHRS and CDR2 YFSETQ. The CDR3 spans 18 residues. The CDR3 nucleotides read TGCGCCAGCAAATTCAGCGGGACGACGGCCTCTTATAATTCACCCCTCCACTTT. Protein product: CASKFSGTTASYNSPLHF.

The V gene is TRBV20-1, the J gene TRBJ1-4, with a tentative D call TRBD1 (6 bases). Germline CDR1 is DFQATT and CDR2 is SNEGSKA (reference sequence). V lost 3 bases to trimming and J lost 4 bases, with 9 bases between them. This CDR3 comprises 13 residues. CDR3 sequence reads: CSASRTVNEKLFF. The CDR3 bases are TGCAGTGCTAGTAGGACAGTTAATGAAAAACTGTTTTTT.

The CDR3 sequence: CASSLIRGGNTYEQYF. The CDR3 nucleotides are TGTGCCAGCAGCTTAATCCGGGGGGGAAACACCTACGAGCAGTACTTC. The chain recombines TRBV11-2 with TRBJ2-7; 8 nucleotides line up with TRBD2. Germline CDR1 SGHAT, CDR2 FQNNGV. The ends lost 2 bases at V and 2 bases at J; junction bases unmatched: 8. This CDR3 spans 16 amino acids.

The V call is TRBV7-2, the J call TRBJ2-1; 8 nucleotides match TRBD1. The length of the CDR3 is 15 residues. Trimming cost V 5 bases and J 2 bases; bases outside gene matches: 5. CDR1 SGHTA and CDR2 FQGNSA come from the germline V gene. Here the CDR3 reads CASSGKQGAYNEQFF. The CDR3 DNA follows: TGTGCCAGCAGCGGGAAACAGGGGGCCTACAATGAGCAGTTCTTC.

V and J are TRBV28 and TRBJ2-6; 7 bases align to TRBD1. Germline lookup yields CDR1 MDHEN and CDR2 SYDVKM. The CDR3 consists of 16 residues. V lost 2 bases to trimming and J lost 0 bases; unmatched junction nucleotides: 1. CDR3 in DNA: TGTGCCAGCAGTTTACGGACAGGCTCTGGGGCCAACGTCCTGACTTTC. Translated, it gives CASSLRTGSGANVLTF. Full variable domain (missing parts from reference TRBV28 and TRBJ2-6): DVKVTQSSRYLVKRTGEKVFLECVQDMDHENMFWYRQDPGLGLRLIYFSYDVKMKEKGDIPEGYSVSREKKERFSLILESASTNQTSMYLCASSLRTGSGANVLTFGAGSRLTVL.

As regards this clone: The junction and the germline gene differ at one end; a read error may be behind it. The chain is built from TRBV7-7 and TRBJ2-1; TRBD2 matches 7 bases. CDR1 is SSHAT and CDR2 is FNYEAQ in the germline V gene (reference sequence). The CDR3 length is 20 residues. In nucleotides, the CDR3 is TGTGCTAGCAGCCCCCGGCGCGTTCAGGAGGGGCTGACTAGCCGAAATGAGCAGTTCTTC. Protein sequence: CASSPRRVQEGLTSRNEQFF.

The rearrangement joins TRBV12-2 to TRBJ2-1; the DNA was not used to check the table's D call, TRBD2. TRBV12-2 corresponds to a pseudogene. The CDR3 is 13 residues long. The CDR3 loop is CAGGGGPDNEQFF. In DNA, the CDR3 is TGTGCCGGAGGGGGGGGCCCGGACAATGAGCAGTTCTTC.

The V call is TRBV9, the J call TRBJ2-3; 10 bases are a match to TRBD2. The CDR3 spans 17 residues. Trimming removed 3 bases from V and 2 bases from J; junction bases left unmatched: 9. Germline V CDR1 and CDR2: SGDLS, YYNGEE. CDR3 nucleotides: TGTGCCAGCAGCGCCGATCCCACTAGCGGGGCCACAGATACGCAGTATTTT. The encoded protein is CASSADPTSGATDTQYF. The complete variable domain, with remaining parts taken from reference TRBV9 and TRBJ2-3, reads DSGVTQTPKHLITATGQRVTLRCSPRSGDLSVYWYQQSLDQGLQFLIQYYNGEERAKGNILERFSAQQFPDLHSELNLSSLELGDSALYFCASSADPTSGATDTQYFGPGTRLTVL.

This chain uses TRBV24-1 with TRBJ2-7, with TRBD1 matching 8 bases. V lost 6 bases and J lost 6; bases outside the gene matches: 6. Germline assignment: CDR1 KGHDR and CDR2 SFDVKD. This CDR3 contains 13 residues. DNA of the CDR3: TGTGCCACCAGTCAGGGGGCGGTTGGCGAGCAGTACTTC. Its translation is CATSQGAVGEQYF.

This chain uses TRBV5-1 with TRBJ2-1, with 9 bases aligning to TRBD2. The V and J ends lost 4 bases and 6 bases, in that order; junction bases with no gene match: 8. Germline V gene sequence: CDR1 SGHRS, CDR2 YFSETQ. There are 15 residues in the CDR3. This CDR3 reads CASSVAGLAINEQFF. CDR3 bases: TGCGCCAGCAGCGTAGCCGGACTAGCGATCAATGAGCAGTTCTTC. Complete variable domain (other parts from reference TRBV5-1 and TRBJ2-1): KAGVTQTPRYLIKTRGQQVTLSCSPISGHRSVSWYQQTPGQGLQFLFEYFSETQRNKGNFPGRFSGRQFSNSRSEMNVSTLELGDSALYLCASSVAGLAINEQFFGPGTRLTVL.

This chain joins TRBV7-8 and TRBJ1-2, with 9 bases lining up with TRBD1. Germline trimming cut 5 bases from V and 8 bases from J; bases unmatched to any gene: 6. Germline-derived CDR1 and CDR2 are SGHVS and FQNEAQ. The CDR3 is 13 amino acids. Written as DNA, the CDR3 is TGTGCCAGCAGCGCGGACAGGGGTAGGGGCTACACCTTC. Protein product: CASSADRGRGYTF.

The CDR3 protein is CASSQDIVGYTF. The CDR3 DNA reads TGTGCCAGCAGCCAAGATATCGTTGGCTACACCTTC. The chain joins TRBV3-1 (or the pseudogene TRBV3-2) to TRBJ1-2; D is unresolved. This CDR3 is 12 amino acids long. Germline CDR1 LGHDT, CDR2 YNNKEL (reference sequence). Trimming removed 0 bases from V and 7 bases from J, with 6 bases in between.